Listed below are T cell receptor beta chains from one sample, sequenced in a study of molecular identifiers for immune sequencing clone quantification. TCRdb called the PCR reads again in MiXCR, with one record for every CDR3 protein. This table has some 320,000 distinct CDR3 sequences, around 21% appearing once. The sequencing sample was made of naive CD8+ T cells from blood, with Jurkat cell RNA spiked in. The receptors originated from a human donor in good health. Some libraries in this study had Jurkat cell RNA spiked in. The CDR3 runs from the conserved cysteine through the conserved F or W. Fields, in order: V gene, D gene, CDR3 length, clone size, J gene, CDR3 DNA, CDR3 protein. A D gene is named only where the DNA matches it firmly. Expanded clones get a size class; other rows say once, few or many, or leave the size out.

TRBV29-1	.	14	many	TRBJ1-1	TGCAGCGTTGAACCGGAGCCGCGGAACACTGAAGCTTTCTTT	CSVEPEPRNTEAFF
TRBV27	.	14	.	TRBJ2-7	TGTGCCAGCAGTTTATCGTTCAGCAGGACAGAGCAGTACTTC	CASSLSFSRTEQYF
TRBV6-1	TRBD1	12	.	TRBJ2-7	TGTGCCAGCAGGGTACAGGGGGACGAGCAGTACTTC	CASRVQGDEQYF
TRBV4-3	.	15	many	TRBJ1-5	TGCGCCAGCAGCCAAGACGGGGACATAGATCAGCCCCAGCATTTT	CASSQDGDIDQPQHF
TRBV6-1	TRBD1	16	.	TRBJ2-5	TGTGCCAGCAGTAGTCCCGGGACAGGTTCCCAAGAGACCCAGTACTTC	CASSSPGTGSQETQYF
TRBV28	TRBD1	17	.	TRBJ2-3	TGTGCCAGCAGTCCCACAGCACAGGGGATATACACAGATACGCAGTATTTT	CASSPTAQGIYTDTQYF
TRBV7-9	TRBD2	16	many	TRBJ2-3	TGTGCCAGCAGCTTACTAGCGGAGATAATCACAGATACGCAGTATTTT	CASSLLAEIITDTQYF
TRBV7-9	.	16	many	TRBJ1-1	TGTGCCAGCAGCTTATCGAAAGGGTCCCAGCACACTGAAGCTTTCTTT	CASSLSKGSQHTEAFF
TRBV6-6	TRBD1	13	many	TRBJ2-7	TGTGCCAGCAGTTACTTGACAGGGGGCGAGCAGTACTTC	CASSYLTGGEQYF
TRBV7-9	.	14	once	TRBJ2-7	TGTGCCAGTAGCTTAGATCCGGCCGGCTACGAGCATTACTTC	CASSLDPAGYEHYF
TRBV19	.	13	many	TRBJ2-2	TGTGCCAGTAGTATAGGGCAGCCCGGGGAGCTGTTTTTT	CASSIGQPGELFF
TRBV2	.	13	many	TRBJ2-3	TGTGCCAGCAGTGAAGGGGGCACAGATACGCAGTATTTT	CASSEGGTDTQYF
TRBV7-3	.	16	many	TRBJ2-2	TGTGCCAGCAGCTTAACCGACACTAAGAACACCGGGGAGCTGTTTTTT	CASSLTDTKNTGELFF
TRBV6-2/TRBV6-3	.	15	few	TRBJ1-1	TGTGCCAGCAGTTCCTTCTCGGGACCGAACACTGAAGCTTTCTTT	CASSSFSGPNTEAFF
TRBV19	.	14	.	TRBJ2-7	TGTGCCAGTAGTGGAACCCGCCGGGAGAACGAGCAGTACTTC	CASSGTRRENEQYF
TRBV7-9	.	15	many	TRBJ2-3	TGTGCCAGCATCGCCCCCGAGGCGGTACTGGATACGCAGTATTTT	CASIAPEAVLDTQYF
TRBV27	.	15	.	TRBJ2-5	TGTGCCAGCAGTCCCCTCATGGGGCCCGAAGAGACCCGGTACTTC	CASSPLMGPEETRYF
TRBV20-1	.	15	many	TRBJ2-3	TGCAGTGCTACGGGAAAGTACCTAAACACAGATACGCAGTATTTT	CSATGKYLNTDTQYF
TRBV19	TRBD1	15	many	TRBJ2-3	TGTGCCAGTAGTACGGGACAGGGGGCCGTAGATACGCAGTATTTT	CASSTGQGAVDTQYF
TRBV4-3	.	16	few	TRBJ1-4	TGCGCCAGCAGCCAAGAGGGCCCGGGGCGAGGCGAAAAACTGTTTTTT	CASSQEGPGRGEKLFF
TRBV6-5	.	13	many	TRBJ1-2	TGTGCCAGCAGTTACTCTGACGACTATGGCTACACCTTC	CASSYSDDYGYTF
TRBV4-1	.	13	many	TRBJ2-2	TGCGCCAGCAGCCATAGTGGAACCGGGGAGCTGTTTTTT	CASSHSGTGELFF
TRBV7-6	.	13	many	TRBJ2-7	TGTGCCAGCAGCTCCACCGGAATGTACGAGCAGTACTTC	CASSSTGMYEQYF
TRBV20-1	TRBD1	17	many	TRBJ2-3	TGCAGTGCTAGAGATCTGGGGACAGGGCTAATCACAGATACGCAGTATTTT	CSARDLGTGLITDTQYF
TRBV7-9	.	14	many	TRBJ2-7	TGTGCCAGCAGCTCGGGCGGGATTGCGGCCGAGCAGTACTTC	CASSSGGIAAEQYF
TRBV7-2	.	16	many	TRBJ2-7	TGTGCCAGCAGCCGGCCACGGGAGAGTATCGCCTACGAGCAGTACTTC	CASSRPRESIAYEQYF
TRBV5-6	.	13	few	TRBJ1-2	TGTGCCAGCAGCTTGGAAGGGTGGAGCGGCTACACCTTC	CASSLEGWSGYTF
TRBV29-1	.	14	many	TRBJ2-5	TGCAGCGTTGATCGGGGGTTTAAACAAGAGACCCAGTACTTC	CSVDRGFKQETQYF
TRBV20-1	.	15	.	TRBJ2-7	TGCAGTGCTAGGGAGGGATTCAGTTCCTCCTACGAGCAGTACTTC	CSAREGFSSSYEQYF
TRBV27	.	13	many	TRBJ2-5	TGTGCCAGCAGTTTATGGCCCCAAGAGACCCAGTACTTC	CASSLWPQETQYF
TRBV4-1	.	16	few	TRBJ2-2	TGCGCCAGCAGCCTCCGGGGTGGGGATGTCACCGGGGAGCTGTTTTTT	CASSLRGGDVTGELFF
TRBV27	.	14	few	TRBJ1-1	TGTGCCAGCAGTCTCACCCCCGGGGACCCTGAAGCTTTCTTT	CASSLTPGDPEAFF
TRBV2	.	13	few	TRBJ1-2	TGTGCCAGCAGGGATGCTGGCCTCTATGGCTACACCTTC	CASRDAGLYGYTF